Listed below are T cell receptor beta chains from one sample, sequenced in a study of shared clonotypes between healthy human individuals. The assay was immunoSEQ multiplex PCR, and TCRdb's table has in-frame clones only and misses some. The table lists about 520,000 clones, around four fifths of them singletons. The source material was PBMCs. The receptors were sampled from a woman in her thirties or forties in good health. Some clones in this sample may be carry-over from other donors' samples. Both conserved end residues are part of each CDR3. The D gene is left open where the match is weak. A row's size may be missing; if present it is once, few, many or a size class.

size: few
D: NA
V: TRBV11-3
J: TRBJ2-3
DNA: TGTGCCAGCAGCTTAATTGGGAGCACAGATACGCAGTATTTT
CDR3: CASSLIGSTDTQYF

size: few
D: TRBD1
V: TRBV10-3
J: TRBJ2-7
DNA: TGTGCCATCAGTGACCCGAGACAGGGGGACTACGAGCAGTACTTC
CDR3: CAISDPRQGDYEQYF

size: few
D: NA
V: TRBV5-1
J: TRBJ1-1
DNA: TGCGCCAGCAGCGATGGGTTGGTGAACACTGAAGCTTTCTTT
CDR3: CASSDGLVNTEAFF

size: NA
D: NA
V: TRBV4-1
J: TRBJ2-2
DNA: TGCGCCAGCAGCCAACCGACCGGGAGCCGAGGGGACACCGGGGAGCTGTTTTTT
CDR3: CASSQPTGSRGDTGELFF

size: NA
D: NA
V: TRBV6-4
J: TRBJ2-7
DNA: TGTGCCAGCAGTGGGTTTCGGGGGACCGAGCAGTACTTC
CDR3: CASSGFRGTEQYF

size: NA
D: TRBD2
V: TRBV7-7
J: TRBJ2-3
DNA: TGTGCCAGCAGCTCGACTAGCCCCACAGATACGCAGTATTTT
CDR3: CASSSTSPTDTQYF

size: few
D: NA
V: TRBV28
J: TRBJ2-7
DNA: TGTGCCAGCAGTTTCCAGAACTACGAGCAGTACTTC
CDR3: CASSFQNYEQYF

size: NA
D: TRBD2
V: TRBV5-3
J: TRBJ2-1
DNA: TGTGCCAGAAGCTCACGGGGACTAGCGGGAGATCCCCACCCCTACAATGAGCAGTTCTTC
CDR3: CARSSRGLAGDPHPYNEQFF

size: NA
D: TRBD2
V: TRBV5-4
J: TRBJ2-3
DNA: TGTGCCAGCAGCTTGGCGGCTAGCGGGACGCAGTATTTT
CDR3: CASSLAASGTQYF

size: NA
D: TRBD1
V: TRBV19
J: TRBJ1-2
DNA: TGTGCCAGTAGTAAAAGACAGGGGGCGGACTATGGCTACACCTTC
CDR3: CASSKRQGADYGYTF

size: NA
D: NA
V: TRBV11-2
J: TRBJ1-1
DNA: TGTGCCAGCAGCTTAGATCGGCAAGGGTTGGCTTTCTTT
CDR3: CASSLDRQGLAFF

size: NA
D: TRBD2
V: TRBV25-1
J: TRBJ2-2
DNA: TGTGCCAGCACCCCTAGCGGGAGAGGCAACACCGGGGAGCTGTTTTTT
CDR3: CASTPSGRGNTGELFF

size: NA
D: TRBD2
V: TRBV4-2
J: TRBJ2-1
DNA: TGTGCCAGCAGCGCACTAGCGGGGAAGGCGGATGAGCAGTTCTTC
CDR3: CASSALAGKADEQFF

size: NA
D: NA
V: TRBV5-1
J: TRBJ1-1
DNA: TGCGCCAGCAGCTTGCCAGCCATGAACACTGAAGCTTTCTTT
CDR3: CASSLPAMNTEAFF

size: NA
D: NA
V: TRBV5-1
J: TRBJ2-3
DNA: TGCGCCAGCAGCTCGGGACCCAGCACAGATACGCAGTATTTT
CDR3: CASSSGPSTDTQYF

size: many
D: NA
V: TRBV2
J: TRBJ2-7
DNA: TGTGCTTCTAACGCCCAGCCATACGAGCAGTACTTC
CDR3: CASNAQPYEQYF

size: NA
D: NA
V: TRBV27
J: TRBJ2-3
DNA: TGTGCCAGCAGAAGCACGGATACGCAGTATTTT
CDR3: CASRSTDTQYF

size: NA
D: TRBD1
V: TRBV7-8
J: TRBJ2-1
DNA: TGTGCCAGCAGCATTAGGACAGGGGCGCATGAGCAGTTCTTC
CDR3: CASSIRTGAHEQFF

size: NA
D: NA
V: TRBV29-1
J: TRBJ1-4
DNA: TGCAGCGCCTCCCTGGGGCTCGGGGAAAAACTGTTTTTT
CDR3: CSASLGLGEKLFF

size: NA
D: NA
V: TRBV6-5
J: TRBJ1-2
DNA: TGTGCCAGCAGTCTACCGCCCGGCTACACCTTC
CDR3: CASSLPPGYTF

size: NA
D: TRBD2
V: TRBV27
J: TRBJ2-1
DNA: TGTGCCAGCAGTTTAGGGACTAGCGGGAGAGGTGAGCAGTTCTTC
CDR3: CASSLGTSGRGEQFF

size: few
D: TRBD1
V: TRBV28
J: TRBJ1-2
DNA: TGTGCCAGCAGTTTAGACAGGGGGCTTGGCTACACCTTC
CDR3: CASSLDRGLGYTF

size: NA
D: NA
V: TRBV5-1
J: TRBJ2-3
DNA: TGCGCCAGCAGCTTGTGGGTTAGCGGAGTGGATACGCAGTATTTT
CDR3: CASSLWVSGVDTQYF

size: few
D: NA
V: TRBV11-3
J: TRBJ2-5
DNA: TGTGCCAGCAGCTATCTAGCGTCGGAGACCCAGTACTTC
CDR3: CASSYLASETQYF

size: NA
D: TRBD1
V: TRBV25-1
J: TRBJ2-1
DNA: TGTGCCAGTTCCGGGACAGAATACAATGAGCAGTTCTTC
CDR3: CASSGTEYNEQFF

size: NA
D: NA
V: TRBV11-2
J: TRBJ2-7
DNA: TGTGCCAGCAGCTTAGCGGGACCGGGGCAGGGTTTTAATCTGCAGTACTTC
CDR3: CASSLAGPGQGFNLQYF

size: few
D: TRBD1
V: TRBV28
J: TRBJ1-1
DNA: TGTGCCAGCACCGGGACAGTTGAAGCTTTCTTT
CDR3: CASTGTVEAFF

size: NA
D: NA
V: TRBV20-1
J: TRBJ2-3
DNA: TGCAGTGCTCTTCTAGCGGATACGCAGTATTTT
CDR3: CSALLADTQYF

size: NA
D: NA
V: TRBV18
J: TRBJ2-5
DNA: TGTGCCAGCTCACCGGGACTTCAAGAGACCCAGTACTTC
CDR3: CASSPGLQETQYF

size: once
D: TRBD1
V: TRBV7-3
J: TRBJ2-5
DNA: TGTGCCAGCAGCTCCGAGGGACAGGGTGGAGAGACCCAGTACTTC
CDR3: CASSSEGQGGETQYF

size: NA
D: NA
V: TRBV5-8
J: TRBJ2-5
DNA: TGTGCCAGCAGCTTGGACCAGGGCCAAGAGACCCAGTACTTC
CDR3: CASSLDQGQETQYF

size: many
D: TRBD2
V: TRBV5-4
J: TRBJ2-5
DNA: TGTGCCAGCAGCTTGGAACGCGGGAGCCAAGAGACCCAGTACTTC
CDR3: CASSLERGSQETQYF

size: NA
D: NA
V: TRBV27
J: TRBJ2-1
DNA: TGTGCCAGCAGTTTAGGGCGGGACGGCAATGAGCAGTTCTTC
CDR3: CASSLGRDGNEQFF

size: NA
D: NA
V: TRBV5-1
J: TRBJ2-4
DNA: TGCGCCAGCAACCCCGGGACCCCTCAAAACATTCAGTACTTC
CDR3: CASNPGTPQNIQYF

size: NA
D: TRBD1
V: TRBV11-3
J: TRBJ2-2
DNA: TGTGCCAGCAGCCCAAAGGGACAGGGGCACAACGGGGAGCTGTTTTTT
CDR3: CASSPKGQGHNGELFF

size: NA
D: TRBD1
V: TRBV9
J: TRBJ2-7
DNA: TGTGCCAGCAGCGTCCGGGACAGGGGATCCTACGAGCAGTACTTC
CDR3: CASSVRDRGSYEQYF

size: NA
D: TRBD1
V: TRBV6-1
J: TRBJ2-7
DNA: TGTGCCAGCAGGGTTAGGGACAGCTCCTACGAGCAGTACTTC
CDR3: CASRVRDSSYEQYF

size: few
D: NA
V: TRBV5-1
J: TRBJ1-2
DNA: TGCGCCAGCAGCTTGGCCCCAGCAGCAGGCAGTGGCTACACCTTC
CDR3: CASSLAPAAGSGYTF

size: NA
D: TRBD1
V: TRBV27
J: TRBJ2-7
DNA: TGTGCCAGCAGTTACAGGGTACCAGGGGGCACGTCCTACGAGCAGTACTTC
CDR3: CASSYRVPGGTSYEQYF

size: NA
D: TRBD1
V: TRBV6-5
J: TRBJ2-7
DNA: TGTGCCAGCAGTTACTCAGGGACAGGGGAATACGAGCAGTACTTC
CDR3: CASSYSGTGEYEQYF

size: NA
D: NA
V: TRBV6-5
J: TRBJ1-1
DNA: TGTGCCAGCAGTTACGGAGGGGACACTGAAGCTTTCTTT
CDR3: CASSYGGDTEAFF

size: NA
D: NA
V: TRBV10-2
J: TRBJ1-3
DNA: TGCGCCAGCAGTAGGACGGCCGGAAACACCATATATTTT
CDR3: CASSRTAGNTIYF

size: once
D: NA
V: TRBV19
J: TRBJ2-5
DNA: TGTGCCAGTAGTAGCCGACCTCAAGAGACCCAGTACTTC
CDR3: CASSSRPQETQYF

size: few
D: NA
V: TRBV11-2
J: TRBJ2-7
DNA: TGTGCCAGCAGCCCCGACAGGGGCGGGAGCTCCTACGAGCAGTACTTC
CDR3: CASSPDRGGSSYEQYF

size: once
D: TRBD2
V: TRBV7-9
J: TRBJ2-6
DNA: TGTGCCAGCAGCTTAGGCGGGAGGGTCTCTGGGGCCAACGTCCTGACTTTC
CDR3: CASSLGGRVSGANVLTF

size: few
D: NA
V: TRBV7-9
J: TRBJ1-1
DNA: TGTGCCAGCAGCTTTTGGACAGTCGCAAACACTGAAGCTTTCTTT
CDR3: CASSFWTVANTEAFF

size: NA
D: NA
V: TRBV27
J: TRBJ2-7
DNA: TGTGCCAGCAGTTCCGCAGGGATTTCCTACGAGCAGTACTTC
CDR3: CASSSAGISYEQYF

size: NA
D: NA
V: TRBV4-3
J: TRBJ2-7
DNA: TGCGCCAGCAGCCAAGATTACTCGGAAACCTGGGGGCAGTACTTC
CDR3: CASSQDYSETWGQYF

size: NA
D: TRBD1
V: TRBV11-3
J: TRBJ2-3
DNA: TGTGCCAGCAGCTTAGATGGGACAGGCACAGATACGCAGTATTTT
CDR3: CASSLDGTGTDTQYF